This T cell receptor beta chain comes out of a study of human T cells and chemical hapten exposure. Germline lookup yields CDR1 MNHEY and CDR2 SVGAGI. CDR3 length: 15 residues. With 5 bases clipped from V and 8 bases from J, the junction kept 14 bases outside the gene matches. The library tagged each cDNA molecule with unique molecular identifiers. Per the original methods: Ranging from roughly 20,000 to 750,000, TCR counts per sample had a median value of approximately 99,000. One entry per CDR3 protein, called by TCRdb with MiXCR from the RACE reads. The V and J calls and clone size come from TCRdb's table, not from the authors' own analysis. The data hold some 200,000 distinct CDR3 sequences, with just under 30% observed a single time. Time point meaning: pre-sensitization, week 0. Treatment defined: therapeutic diphenylcyclopropenone sensitization with weekly scalp DPC. Comments on this clonotype: What it binds is unknown.

Study observations and caveats: Patch test score tracked positively with PT1 expanded TCR counts.

The chain employs TRBV6-5 and TRBJ1-2, with TRBD1 matching 7 bases. The sequence was obtained from a young woman with alopecia areata. Some clones in this sample may be carry-over from other donors' samples. The sequenced sample was whole blood, obtained in connection with sensitization to the hapten diphenylcyclopropenone (DPC). The CDR3 loop is CASSRRGTDLRGYTF. Here the CDR3 DNA reads TGTGCCAGCAGTCGGCGAGGGACAGACCTTCGCGGCTACACCTTC.